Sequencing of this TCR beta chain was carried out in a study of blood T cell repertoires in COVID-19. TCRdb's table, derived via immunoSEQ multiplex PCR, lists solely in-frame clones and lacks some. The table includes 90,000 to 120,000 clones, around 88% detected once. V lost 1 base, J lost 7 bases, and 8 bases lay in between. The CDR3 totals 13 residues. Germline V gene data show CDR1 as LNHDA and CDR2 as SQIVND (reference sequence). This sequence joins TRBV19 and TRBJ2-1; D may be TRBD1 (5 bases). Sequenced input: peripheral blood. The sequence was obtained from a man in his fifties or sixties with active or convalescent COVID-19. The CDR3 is CASSIVKGNEQFF. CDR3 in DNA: TGTGCCAGTAGTATAGTTAAGGGGAATGAGCAGTTCTTC.